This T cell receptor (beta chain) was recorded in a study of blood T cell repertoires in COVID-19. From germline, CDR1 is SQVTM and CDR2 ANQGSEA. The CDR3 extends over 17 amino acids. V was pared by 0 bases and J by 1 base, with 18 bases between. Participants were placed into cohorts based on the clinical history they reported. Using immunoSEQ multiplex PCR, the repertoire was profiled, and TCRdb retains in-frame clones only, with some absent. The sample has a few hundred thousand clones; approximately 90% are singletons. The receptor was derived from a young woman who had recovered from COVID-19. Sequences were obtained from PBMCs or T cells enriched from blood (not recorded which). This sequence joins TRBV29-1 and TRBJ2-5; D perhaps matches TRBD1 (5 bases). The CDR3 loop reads CSVEEGGIGQGQETQYF. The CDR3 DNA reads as TGCAGCGTTGAAGAAGGTGGAATTGGACAAGGCCAAGAGACCCAGTACTTC. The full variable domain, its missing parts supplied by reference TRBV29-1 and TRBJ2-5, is SAVISQKPSRDICQRGTSLTIQCQVDSQVTMMFWYRQQPGQSLTLIATANQGSEATYESGFVIDKFPISRPNLTFSTLTVSNMSPEDSSIYLCSVEEGGIGQGQETQYFGPGTRLLVL.